This TCR beta chain was sequenced in a study of blood T cell repertoires in COVID-19. Overall study: Researchers got acute and convalescent COVID-19 samples from the United States, Italy and Spain. Sources were T cells, B-cell-depleted T cells, or PBMCs; the material itself was cDNA or gDNA.

The CDR3 spans 14 residues. The germline gives CDR1 SEHNR, CDR2 FQNEAQ (reference sequence). Trimming removed 6 bases from V and 4 bases from J, with 16 bases in between. Study processing details: Estimated nucleated cell counts came from reference gene primer amplification. The data were produced by immunoSEQ multiplex PCR, yet TCRdb's version contains in-frame clones alone and is incomplete. The V and J calls and clone size were taken over from that table, and D and trimming were inferred from the DNA. The table lists approximately 200,000 clones, 88% of them singletons. Sequencing was done on a sample of peripheral blood. The V gene is TRBV7-9, the J gene TRBJ2-7; D possibly corresponds to TRBD1 (6 bases). This receptor was taken from a man aged 65 to 85 with acute or convalescent COVID-19. Here the CDR3 DNA reads TGTGCCAGCAGTGACGCCGGGACATTATACGAGCAGTACTTC. Translation: CASSDAGTLYEQYF.